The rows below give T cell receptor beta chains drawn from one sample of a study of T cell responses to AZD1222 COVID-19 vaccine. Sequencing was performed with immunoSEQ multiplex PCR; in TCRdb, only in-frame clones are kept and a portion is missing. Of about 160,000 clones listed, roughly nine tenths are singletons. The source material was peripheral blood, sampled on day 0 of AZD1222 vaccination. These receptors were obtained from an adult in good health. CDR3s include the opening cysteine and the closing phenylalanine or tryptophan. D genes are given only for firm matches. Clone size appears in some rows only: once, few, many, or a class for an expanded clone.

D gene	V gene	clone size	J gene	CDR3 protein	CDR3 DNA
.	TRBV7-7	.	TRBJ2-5	CASSLDRDQETQYF	TGTGCCAGCAGTTTAGACCGAGATCAAGAGACCCAGTACTTC
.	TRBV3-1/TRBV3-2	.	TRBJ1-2	CAAGGGGGLRTDYGYTF	TGTGCCGCCGGTGGAGGAGGGGGTTTACGTACAGACTATGGCTACACCTTC
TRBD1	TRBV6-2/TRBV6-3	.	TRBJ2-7	CASSYSGTEVYEQYF	TGTGCCAGCAGTTACTCGGGGACAGAAGTCTACGAGCAGTACTTC
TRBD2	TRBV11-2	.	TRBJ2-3	CASSLASSGGGADTQYF	TGTGCCAGCAGCTTAGCCTCTAGCGGGGGGGGAGCAGATACGCAGTATTTT
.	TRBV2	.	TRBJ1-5	CASGSNQPQHF	TGTGCCAGCGGTAGCAATCAGCCCCAGCATTTT
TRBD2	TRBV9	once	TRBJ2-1	CASSVGSGGPLKQFF	TGTGCCAGCAGCGTAGGAAGCGGGGGGCCCCTTAAGCAGTTCTTC
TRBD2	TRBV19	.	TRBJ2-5	CASRDGTSLETQYF	TGTGCCAGTAGGGACGGGACTAGTCTGGAGACCCAGTACTTC
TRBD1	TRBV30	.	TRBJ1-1	CAWSTTGFEAFF	TGTGCCTGGAGTACGACAGGGTTTGAAGCTTTCTTT
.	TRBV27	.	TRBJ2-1	CASSLAGQGTSEQFF	TGTGCCAGCAGTCTAGCGGGACAGGGGACCAGTGAGCAGTTCTTC
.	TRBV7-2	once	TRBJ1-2	CASSLWTPLWGYTF	TGTGCCAGCAGCCTCTGGACACCTCTTTGGGGCTACACCTTC
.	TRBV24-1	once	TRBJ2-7	CATSDSGTGSSYEQYF	TGTGCCACCAGTGACTCCGGGACGGGGAGCTCCTACGAGCAGTACTTC
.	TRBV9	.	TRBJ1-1	CASSVGEGRTEAFF	TGTGCCAGCAGCGTAGGGGAGGGGAGGACTGAAGCTTTCTTT
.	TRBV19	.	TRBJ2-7	CASTDSHEQYF	TGTGCCAGTACGGACAGCCACGAGCAGTACTTC
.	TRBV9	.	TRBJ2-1	CASSERGDSYNEQFF	TGTGCCAGCAGCGAGAGGGGGGACTCCTACAATGAGCAGTTCTTC
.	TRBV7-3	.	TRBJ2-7	CASSLLGGTEQYF	TGTGCCAGCAGCTTATTGGGGGGAACCGAGCAGTACTTC
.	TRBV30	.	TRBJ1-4	CAWSRPLEKLFF	TGTGCCTGGAGCCGGCCCCTTGAAAAACTGTTTTTT
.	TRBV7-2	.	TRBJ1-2	CASSLARGVYGYTF	TGTGCCAGCAGCTTAGCGAGGGGGGTCTATGGCTACACCTTC
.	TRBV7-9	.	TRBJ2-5	CASSPLNLRETQYF	TGTGCCAGCAGCCCTTTAAATCTCCGGGAGACCCAGTACTTC
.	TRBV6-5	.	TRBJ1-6	CASSYSRRVNSPLHF	TGTGCCAGCAGTTACTCTCGGCGGGTTAATTCACCCCTCCACTTT
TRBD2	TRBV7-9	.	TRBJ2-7	CASSPNSGASYEQYF	TGTGCCAGCAGCCCGAATAGCGGGGCCTCCTACGAGCAGTACTTC
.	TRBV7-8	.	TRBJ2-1	CASSLEGGQDNEQFF	TGTGCCAGCAGCTTAGAGGGGGGACAAGACAATGAGCAGTTCTTC
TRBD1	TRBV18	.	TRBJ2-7	CASSPPGRQGGNEQYF	TGTGCCAGCTCACCACCGGGGAGACAGGGGGGAAACGAGCAGTACTTC
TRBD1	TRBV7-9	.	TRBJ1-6	CASSSADREHSPLHF	TGTGCCAGCAGCTCCGCCGACAGGGAGCACTCACCCCTCCACTTT
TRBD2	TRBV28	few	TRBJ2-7	CASRIPGGINEQYF	TGTGCCAGCAGGATTCCGGGAGGGATCAACGAGCAGTACTTC
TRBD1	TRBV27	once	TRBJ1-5	CASSFYTPGTGQPQHF	TGTGCCAGCAGTTTTTACACCCCGGGGACAGGCCAGCCCCAGCATTTT
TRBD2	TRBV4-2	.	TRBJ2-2	CASSPPRGANTGELFF	TGTGCCAGCAGCCCCCCGCGGGGGGCGAACACCGGGGAGCTGTTTTTT
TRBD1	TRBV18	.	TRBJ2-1	CASSPSGGPNNEQFF	TGTGCCAGCTCACCTTCAGGGGGCCCTAACAATGAGCAGTTCTTC
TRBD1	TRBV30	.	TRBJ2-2	CAWRQGTFFGGELFF	TGTGCCTGGAGACAGGGGACATTTTTTGGCGGGGAGCTGTTTTTT
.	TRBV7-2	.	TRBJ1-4	CASSLRPQGTNEKLFF	TGTGCCAGCAGCTTAAGACCACAGGGCACTAATGAAAAACTGTTTTTT
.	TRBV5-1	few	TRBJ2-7	CASSPGSEKYEQYF	TGCGCCAGCAGCCCGGGGTCGGAGAAGTACGAGCAGTACTTC
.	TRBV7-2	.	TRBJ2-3	CASSLSPKTVGGGDTQYF	TGTGCCAGCAGCTTATCCCCGAAGACAGTCGGAGGGGGGGATACGCAGTATTTT
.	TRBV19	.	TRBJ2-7	CASSNEQYYEQYF	TGTGCCAGTAGTAATGAACAGTACTACGAGCAGTACTTC
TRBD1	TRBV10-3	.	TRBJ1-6	CAISEQQQGADSPLHF	TGTGCCATCAGTGAGCAGCAACAGGGGGCTGATTCACCCCTCCACTTT
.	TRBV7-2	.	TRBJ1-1	CASSQASLDTEAFF	TGTGCCAGCAGCCAGGCCAGTCTCGACACTGAAGCTTTCTTT
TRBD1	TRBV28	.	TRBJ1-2	CASSSIRQGGVYGYTF	TGTGCCAGCAGTTCCATACGACAGGGAGGGGTCTATGGCTACACCTTC
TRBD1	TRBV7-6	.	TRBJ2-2	CASGPRTGVGELFF	TGTGCCAGCGGTCCTAGGACAGGGGTCGGGGAGCTGTTTTTT
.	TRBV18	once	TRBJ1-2	CASSPKTEYGYTF	TGTGCCAGCTCCCCGAAGACGGAGTATGGCTACACCTTC
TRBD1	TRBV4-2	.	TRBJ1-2	CASSQGTGDDGYTF	TGTGCCAGCAGCCAAGGAACAGGGGACGATGGCTACACCTTC
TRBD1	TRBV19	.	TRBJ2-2	CASSIDGTGIGTGELFF	TGTGCCAGTAGTATAGACGGGACAGGTATTGGCACCGGGGAGCTGTTTTTT
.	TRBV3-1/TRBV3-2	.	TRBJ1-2	CASSQGGVLNYGYTF	TGTGCCAGCAGCCAGGGGGGGGTGCTAAACTATGGCTACACCTTC
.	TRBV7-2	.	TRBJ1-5	CASSLGGGSQPQHF	TGTGCCAGCAGCTTAGGCGGGGGCAGTCAGCCCCAGCATTTT
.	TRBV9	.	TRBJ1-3	CASSVTGNTIYF	TGTGCCAGCAGCGTAACAGGGAACACCATATATTTT
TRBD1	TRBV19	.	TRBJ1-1	CASQRGRDRDRAFF	TGTGCCAGTCAAAGAGGGCGGGACAGGGATCGAGCTTTCTTT
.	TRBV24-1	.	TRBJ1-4	CATSRGGATNEKLFF	TGTGCCACCAGTCGGGGAGGGGCAACTAATGAAAAACTGTTTTTT
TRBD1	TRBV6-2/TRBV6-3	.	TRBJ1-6	CASSSLGGTENSPLHF	TGTGCCAGCAGTTCCCTGGGGGGGACAGAAAATTCACCCCTCCACTTT
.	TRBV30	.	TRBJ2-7	CAWSLIYEQYF	TGTGCCTGGAGCCTAATCTACGAGCAGTACTTC
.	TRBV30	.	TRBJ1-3	CAWRGQGIPSGNTIYF	TGTGCCTGGAGGGGACAAGGGATTCCCTCTGGAAACACCATATATTTT
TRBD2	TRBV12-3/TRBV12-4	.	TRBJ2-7	CASSSRGRYEQYF	TGTGCCAGCAGTTCGCGGGGGAGGTACGAGCAGTACTTC
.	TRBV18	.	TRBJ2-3	CASSQLGEYTDTQYF	TGTGCCAGCTCCCAACTCGGGGAATACACAGATACGCAGTATTTT
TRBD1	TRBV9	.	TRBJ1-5	CASSVDQGARQPQHF	TGTGCCAGCAGCGTAGACCAGGGGGCTCGTCAGCCCCAGCATTTT
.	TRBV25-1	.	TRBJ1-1	CATSKRQDEAFF	TGTGCCACCTCGAAACGACAGGATGAAGCTTTCTTT
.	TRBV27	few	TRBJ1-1	CASSLTPGMNTEAFF	TGTGCCAGCAGTTTAACTCCAGGAATGAACACTGAAGCTTTCTTT
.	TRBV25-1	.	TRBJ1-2	CASSESETGSCCGYTF	TGTGCCAGCAGTGAATCTGAGACAGGCTCTTGTTGTGGCTACACCTTC
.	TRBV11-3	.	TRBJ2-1	CASSTSGLLNNEQFF	TGTGCCAGCAGCACGAGTGGGCTTCTCAACAATGAGCAGTTCTTC
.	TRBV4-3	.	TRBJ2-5	CASSPGSLRGQETQYF	TGCGCCAGCAGCCCCGGTTCTTTGAGGGGACAAGAGACCCAGTACTTC
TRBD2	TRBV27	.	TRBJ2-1	CASSLLAGGFSEQLF	TGTGCCAGCAGTTTATTGGCGGGAGGATTTTCCGAGCAGCTCTTC
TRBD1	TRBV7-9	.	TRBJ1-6	CASSLTGLGTLHF	TGTGCCAGCAGCCTGACAGGGCTTGGTACCCTCCACTTT
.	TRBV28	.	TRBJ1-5	CASSLISQPQHF	TGTGCCAGCAGTTTGATCAGTCAGCCCCAGCATTTT
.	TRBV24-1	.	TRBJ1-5	CATSEEGARPQHF	TGTGCCACCAGTGAAGAAGGGGCGCGGCCCCAGCATTTT